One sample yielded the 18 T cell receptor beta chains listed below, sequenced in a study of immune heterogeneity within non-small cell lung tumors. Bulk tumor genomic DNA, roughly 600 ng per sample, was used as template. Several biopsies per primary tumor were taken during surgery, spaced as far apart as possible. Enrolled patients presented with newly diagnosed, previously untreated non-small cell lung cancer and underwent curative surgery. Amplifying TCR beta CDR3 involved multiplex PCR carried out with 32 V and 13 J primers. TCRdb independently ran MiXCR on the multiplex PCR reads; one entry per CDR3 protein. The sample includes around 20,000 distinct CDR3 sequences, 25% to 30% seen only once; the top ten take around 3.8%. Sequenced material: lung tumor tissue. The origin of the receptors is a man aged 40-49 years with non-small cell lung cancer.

The CDR3 sequence is CASSPSWDVNEQYF. The CDR3, as DNA: TGTGCCAGCAGCCCCAGCTGGGACGTCAACGAGCAGTACTTC. V is TRBV9 and J is TRBJ2-7; possibly TRBD1 or TRBD2 for D (5 bases each). Germline V lookup: CDR1 SGDLS, CDR2 YYNGEE. This CDR3 has 14 residues. The germline V and J ends were trimmed by 4 bases and 5 bases, with 16 bases remaining between them.

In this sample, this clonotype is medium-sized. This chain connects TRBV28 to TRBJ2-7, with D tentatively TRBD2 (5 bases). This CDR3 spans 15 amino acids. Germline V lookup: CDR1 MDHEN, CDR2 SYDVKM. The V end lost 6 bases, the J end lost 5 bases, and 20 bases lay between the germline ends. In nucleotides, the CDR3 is TGTGCCAGCAGCCGGGGTGGCGGGTTGAGCAACGAGCAGTACTTC. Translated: CASSRGGGLSNEQYF.

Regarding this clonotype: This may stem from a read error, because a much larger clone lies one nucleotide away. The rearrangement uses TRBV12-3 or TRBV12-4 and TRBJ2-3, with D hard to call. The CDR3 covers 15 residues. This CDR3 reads CASTTRFGRTDTQFF. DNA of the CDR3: TGTGCCAGCACGACCCGGTTTGGACGCACAGATACGCAGTTTTTT.

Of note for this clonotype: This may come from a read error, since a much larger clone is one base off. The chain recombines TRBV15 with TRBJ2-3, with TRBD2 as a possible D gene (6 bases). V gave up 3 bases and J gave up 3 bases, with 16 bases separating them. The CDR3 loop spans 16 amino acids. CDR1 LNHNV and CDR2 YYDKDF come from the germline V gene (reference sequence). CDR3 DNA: TGTGCCACCAGCAGTGTCCAGCGGGCTGGGACAGATACGCAGTATTTT. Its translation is CATSSVQRAGTDTQYF.

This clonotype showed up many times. CDR3 amino acids: CASSFGDGYEQYF. The CDR3 DNA follows: TGTGCCAGCAGCTTTGGAGACGGCTACGAGCAGTACTTC. The rearrangement links TRBV7-2 to TRBJ2-7, with D hard to call. The CDR3 contains 13 residues. V lost 3 bases and J lost 3, with 9 bases in between. Germline V gene sequence: CDR1 SGHTA, CDR2 FQGNSA.

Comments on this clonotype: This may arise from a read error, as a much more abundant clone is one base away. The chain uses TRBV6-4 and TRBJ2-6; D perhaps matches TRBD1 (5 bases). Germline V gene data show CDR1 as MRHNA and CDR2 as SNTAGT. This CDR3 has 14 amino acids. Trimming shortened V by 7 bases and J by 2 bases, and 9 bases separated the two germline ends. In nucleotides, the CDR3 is TGTGCCAGCACGGCAGGGCCTGGGGCCAACGTCCTGACTTTC. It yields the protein CASTAGPGANVLTF.

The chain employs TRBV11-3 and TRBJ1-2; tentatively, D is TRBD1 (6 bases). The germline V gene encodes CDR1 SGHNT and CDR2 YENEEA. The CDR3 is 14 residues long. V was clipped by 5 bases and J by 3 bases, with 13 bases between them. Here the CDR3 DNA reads TGTGCCAGCAGCCCCAGGGGTGAGGACTATGGCTACACCTTC. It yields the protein CASSPRGEDYGYTF. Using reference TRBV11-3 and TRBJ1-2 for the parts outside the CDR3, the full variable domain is EAGVVQSPRYKIIEKKQPVAFWCNPISGHNTLYWYLQNLGQGPELLIRYENEEAVDDSQLPKDRFSAERLKGVDSTLKIQPAELGDSAVYLCASSPRGEDYGYTFGSGTRLTVV.

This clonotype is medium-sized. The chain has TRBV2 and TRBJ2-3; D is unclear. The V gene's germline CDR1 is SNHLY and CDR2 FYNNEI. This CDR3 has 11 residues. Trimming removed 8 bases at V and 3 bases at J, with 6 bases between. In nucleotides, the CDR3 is TGTGCCAGCGTCACGACAGATACGCAGTATTTT. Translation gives CASVTTDTQYF.

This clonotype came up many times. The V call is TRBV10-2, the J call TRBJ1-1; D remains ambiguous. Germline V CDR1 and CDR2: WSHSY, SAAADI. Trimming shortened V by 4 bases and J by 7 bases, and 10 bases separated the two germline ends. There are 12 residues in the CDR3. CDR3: CASSGQVGEAFF. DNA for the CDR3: TGCGCCAGCAGTGGCCAGGTGGGTGAAGCTTTCTTT.

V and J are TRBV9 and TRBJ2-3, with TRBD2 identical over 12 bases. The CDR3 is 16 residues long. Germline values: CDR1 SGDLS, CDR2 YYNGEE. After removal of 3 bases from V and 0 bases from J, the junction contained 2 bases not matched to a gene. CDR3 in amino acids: CASSAGTSGSTDTQYF. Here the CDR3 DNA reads TGTGCCAGCAGCGCCGGGACTAGCGGGAGCACAGATACGCAGTATTTT.

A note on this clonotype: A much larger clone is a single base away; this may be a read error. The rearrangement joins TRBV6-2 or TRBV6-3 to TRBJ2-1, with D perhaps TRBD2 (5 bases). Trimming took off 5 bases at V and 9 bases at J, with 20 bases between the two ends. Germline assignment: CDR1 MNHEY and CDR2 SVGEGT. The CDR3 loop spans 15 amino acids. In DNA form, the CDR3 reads TGTGCCAGCAGTGGGCAGGTTGGTGGACTTCGTGAGCAGTTCTTC. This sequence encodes CASSGQVGGLREQFF.

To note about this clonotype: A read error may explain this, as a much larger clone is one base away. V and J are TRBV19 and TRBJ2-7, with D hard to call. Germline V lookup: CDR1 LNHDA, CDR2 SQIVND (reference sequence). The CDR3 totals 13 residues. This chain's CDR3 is CASSEHISYDQYF. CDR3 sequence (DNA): TGTGCCAGTAGTGAACACATCTCCTACGATCAGTACTTC.

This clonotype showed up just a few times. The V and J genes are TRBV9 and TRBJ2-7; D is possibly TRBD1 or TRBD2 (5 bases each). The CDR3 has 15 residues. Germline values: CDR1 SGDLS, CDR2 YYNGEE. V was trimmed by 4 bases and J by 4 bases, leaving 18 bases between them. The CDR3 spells CASSQSVGVGYEQYF. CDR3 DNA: TGTGCCAGCAGCCAATCTGTGGGGGTAGGGTACGAGCAGTACTTC.

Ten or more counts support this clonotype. The CDR3 sequence is CASNAPREDGLYGYTF. The CDR3 DNA is TGTGCCAGTAACGCCCCCCGAGAAGATGGACTCTATGGCTACACCTTC. The V call is TRBV19, the J call TRBJ1-2; D call uncertain. V lost 7 bases, J lost 4 bases, and 22 bases lay in between. The CDR3 is 16 residues long. CDR1 LNHDA and CDR2 SQIVND come from the germline V gene (reference sequence).

The CDR3 nucleotides are TGCGCCAGCAGCTTGGACCCTAGGCCCGATACGCAGTATTTT. This encodes CASSLDPRPDTQYF. The chain is built from TRBV5-1 and TRBJ2-3; D uncertain. This CDR3 comprises 14 residues. The V end was cut by 0 bases, the J end by 6 bases, with 11 bases between. Germline V gene data show CDR1 as SGHRS and CDR2 as YFSETQ.

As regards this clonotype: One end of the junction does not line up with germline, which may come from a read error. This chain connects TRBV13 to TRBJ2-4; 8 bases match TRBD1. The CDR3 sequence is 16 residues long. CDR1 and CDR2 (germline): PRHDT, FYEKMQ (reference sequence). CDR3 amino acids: CSSSLWQGAAKNIQYF. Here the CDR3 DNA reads TGTTCCAGCAGCTTATGGCAGGGGGCAGCCAAAAACATTCAGTACTTC.

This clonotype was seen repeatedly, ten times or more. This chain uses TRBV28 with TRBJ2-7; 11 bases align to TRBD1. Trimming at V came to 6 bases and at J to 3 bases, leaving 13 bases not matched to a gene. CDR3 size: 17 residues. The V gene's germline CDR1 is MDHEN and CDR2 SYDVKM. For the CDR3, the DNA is TGTGCCAGCAGCCCTGGGGGGACAGGGGGAGGCGGCTACGAGCAGTACTTC. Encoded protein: CASSPGGTGGGGYEQYF.

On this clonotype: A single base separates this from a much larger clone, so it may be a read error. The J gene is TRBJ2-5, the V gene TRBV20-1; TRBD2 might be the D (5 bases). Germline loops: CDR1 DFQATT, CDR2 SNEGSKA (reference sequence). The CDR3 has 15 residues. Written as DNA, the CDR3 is TGCAGTGCTAGAGTAACACGGGAACCAGCAGAGACCCATTACTTC. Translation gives CSARVTREPAETHYF.